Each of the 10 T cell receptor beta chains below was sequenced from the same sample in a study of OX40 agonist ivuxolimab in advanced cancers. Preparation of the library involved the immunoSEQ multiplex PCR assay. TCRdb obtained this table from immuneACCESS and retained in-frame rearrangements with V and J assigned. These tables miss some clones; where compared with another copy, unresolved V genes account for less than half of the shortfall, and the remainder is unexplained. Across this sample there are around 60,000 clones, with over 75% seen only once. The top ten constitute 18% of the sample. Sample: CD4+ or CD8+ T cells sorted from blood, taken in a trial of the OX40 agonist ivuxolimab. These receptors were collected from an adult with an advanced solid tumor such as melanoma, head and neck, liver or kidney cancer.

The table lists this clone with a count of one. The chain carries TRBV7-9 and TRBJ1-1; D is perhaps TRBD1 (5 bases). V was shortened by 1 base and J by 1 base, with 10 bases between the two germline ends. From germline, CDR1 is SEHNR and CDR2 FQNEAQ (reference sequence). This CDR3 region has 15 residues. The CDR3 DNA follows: TGTGCCAGCAGCTTAGAGAGGGGACGGAACACTGAAGCTTTCTTT. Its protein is CASSLERGRNTEAFF.

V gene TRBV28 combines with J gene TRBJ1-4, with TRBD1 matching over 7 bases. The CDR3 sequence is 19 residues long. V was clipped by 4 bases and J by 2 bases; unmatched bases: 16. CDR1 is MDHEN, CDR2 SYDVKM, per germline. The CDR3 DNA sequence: TGTGCCAGCAGTTCATCCCCGGGACAGCCGATGTGGACTAATGAAAAACTGTTTTTT. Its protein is CASSSSPGQPMWTNEKLFF.

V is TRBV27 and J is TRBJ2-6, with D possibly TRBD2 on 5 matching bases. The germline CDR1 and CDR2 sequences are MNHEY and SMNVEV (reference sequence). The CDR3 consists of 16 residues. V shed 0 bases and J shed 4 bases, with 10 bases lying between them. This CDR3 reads CASSLSLASGANVLTF. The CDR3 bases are TGTGCCAGCAGTTTATCCCTAGCATCCGGGGCCAACGTCCTGACTTTC. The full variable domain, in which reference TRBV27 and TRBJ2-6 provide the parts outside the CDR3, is EAQVTQNPRYLITVTGKKLTVTCSQNMNHEYMSWYRQDPGLGLRQIYYSMNVEVTDKGDVPEGYKVSRKEKRNFPLILESPSPNQTSLYFCASSLSLASGANVLTFGAGSRLTVL.

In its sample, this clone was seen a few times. The chain's CDR3 is CASSEAEGAGEQPQHF. In DNA, the CDR3 is TGTGCCAGCAGTGAAGCGGAGGGGGCGGGAGAACAGCCCCAGCATTTT. V usage is TRBV6-1 and J usage is TRBJ1-5; 7 bases map to TRBD1. Germline-derived CDR1 and CDR2 are MNHNS and SASEGT. V was pared by 0 bases and J by 7 bases, with 9 bases of the junction left unmatched. The CDR3 is 16 amino acids.

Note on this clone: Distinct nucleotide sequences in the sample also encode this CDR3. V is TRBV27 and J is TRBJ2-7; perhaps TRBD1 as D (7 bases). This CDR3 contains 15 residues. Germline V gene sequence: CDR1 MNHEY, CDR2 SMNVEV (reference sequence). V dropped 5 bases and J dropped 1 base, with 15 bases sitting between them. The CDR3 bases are TGTGCCAGCAGTACCTCCCAGGGGGGATCCTACGAGCAGTACTTC. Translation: CASSTSQGGSYEQYF.

The CDR3 protein is CASSLDGRTYEQYF. CDR3 in DNA: TGTGCCAGCAGCTTGGACGGACGGACCTACGAGCAGTACTTC. V is TRBV7-9 and J is TRBJ2-7; D not resolved. The germline V gene has CDR1 SEHNR and CDR2 FQNEAQ (reference sequence). V dropped 3 bases and J dropped 2 bases, with 11 bases sitting between them. This CDR3 has 14 residues. The whole variable domain, filled in from reference TRBV7-9 and TRBJ2-7, reads DTGVSQNPRHKITKRGQNVTFRCDPISEHNRLYWYRQTLGQGPEFLTYFQNEAQLEKSRLLSDRFSAERPKGSFSTLEIQRTEQGDSAMYLCASSLDGRTYEQYFGPGTRLTVT.

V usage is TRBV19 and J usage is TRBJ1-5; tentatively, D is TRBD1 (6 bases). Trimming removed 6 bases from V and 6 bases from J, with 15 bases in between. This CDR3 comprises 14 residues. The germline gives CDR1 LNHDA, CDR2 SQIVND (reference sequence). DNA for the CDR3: TGTGCCAGTAGCGCAGGGGAGACGGGTCAGCCCCAGCATTTT. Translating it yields CASSAGETGQPQHF.

CDR3: CASSQDWEASSYNEQFF. The DNA of the CDR3 is TGTGCCAGCAGCCAAGATTGGGAGGCTAGCTCCTACAATGAGCAGTTCTTC. The V and J genes are TRBV4-2 and TRBJ2-1; a possible D gene is TRBD2 (6 bases). This CDR3 is built from 17 residues. Germline lookup yields CDR1 LGHNA and CDR2 YNFKEQ. V lost 0 bases, J lost 0 bases, and 12 bases lay in between.

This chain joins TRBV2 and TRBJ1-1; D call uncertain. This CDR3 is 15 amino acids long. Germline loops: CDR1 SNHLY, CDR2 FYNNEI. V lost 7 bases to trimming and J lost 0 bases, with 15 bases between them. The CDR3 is CASKEVAPLNTEAFF. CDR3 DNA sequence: TGTGCCAGCAAAGAGGTAGCCCCCCTGAACACTGAAGCTTTCTTT.

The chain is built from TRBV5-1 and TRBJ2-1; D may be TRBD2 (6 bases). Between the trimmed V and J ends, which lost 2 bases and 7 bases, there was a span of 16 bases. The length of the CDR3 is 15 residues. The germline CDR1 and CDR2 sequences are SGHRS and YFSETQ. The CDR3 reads CASSFEWGEENEQFF. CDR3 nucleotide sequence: TGCGCCAGCAGCTTCGAGTGGGGGGAGGAGAATGAGCAGTTCTTC. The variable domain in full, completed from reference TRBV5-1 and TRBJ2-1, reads KAGVTQTPRYLIKTRGQQVTLSCSPISGHRSVSWYQQTPGQGLQFLFEYFSETQRNKGNFPGRFSGRQFSNSRSEMNVSTLELGDSALYLCASSFEWGEENEQFFGPGTRLTVL.